This is a list of T cell receptor beta chains from one sample in a study of cytomegalovirus exposure and HLA in healthy donors. Assay used: immunoSEQ multiplex PCR; TCRdb lists only in-frame clones, some missing. The sample records about 140,000 clones, approximately 80% being singletons. The specimen sequenced was PBMCs. The receptor set was obtained from a man in his forties or fifties in good health and CMV-seropositive. Each CDR3 is given with its conserved first and last residue. D genes are given only for firm matches. Not all rows give a size; the values are once, few, many and, for expanded clones, a class.

CDR3 length	D gene	V gene	clone size	J gene	CDR3 protein	CDR3 DNA
13	-	TRBV5-1	-	TRBJ1-2	CASSLRPADGYTF	TGCGCCAGCAGCTTGCGCCCCGCGGATGGCTACACCTTC
16	TRBD1	TRBV25-1	-	TRBJ1-2	CASSEYGQGTHYGYTF	TGTGCCAGCAGTGAATACGGACAGGGGACTCACTATGGCTACACCTTC
15	-	TRBV7-7	-	TRBJ2-1	CASSLGGGSYNEQFF	TGTGCTAGCAGCTTAGGTGGGGGGTCCTACAATGAGCAGTTCTTC
14	TRBD1	TRBV9	-	TRBJ2-4	CASSARTGGDIQYF	TGTGCCAGCAGCGCAAGGACAGGAGGTGACATTCAGTACTTC
15	TRBD1	TRBV7-2	-	TRBJ1-5	CASSLAGQGNQPQHF	TGTGCCAGCAGCTTAGCGGGACAGGGGAATCAGCCCCAGCATTTT
16	-	TRBV7-9	-	TRBJ2-1	CASSYHGSLAYNEQFF	TGTGCCAGCAGCTACCATGGCTCACTAGCCTACAATGAGCAGTTCTTC
13	-	TRBV4-3	-	TRBJ1-1	CASSQVQGTEAFF	TGCGCCAGCAGCCAAGTACAGGGCACTGAAGCTTTCTTT
16	-	TRBV19	-	TRBJ2-3	CASSPLVSGSTDTQYF	TGTGCCAGTAGTCCCCTGGTCAGCGGGAGCACAGATACGCAGTATTTT
16	TRBD1	TRBV29-1	few	TRBJ1-4	CSVLGGKGADYEKLFF	TGCAGCGTCCTGGGGGGAAAGGGGGCTGATTATGAAAAACTGTTTTTT
17	-	TRBV27	few	TRBJ1-3	CASSLGFAGRGGNTIYF	TGTGCCAGCAGTTTAGGGTTCGCGGGGCGCGGAGGAAACACCATATATTTT
14	-	TRBV5-1	-	TRBJ2-2	CASSLVGSGGELFF	TGCGCCAGCAGCTTGGTTGGCAGCGGAGGGGAGCTGTTTTTT
16	TRBD1	TRBV10-3	-	TRBJ1-5	CATSQDRGLSNQPQHF	TGTGCCACCTCCCAGGACAGGGGTTTGTCGAATCAGCCCCAGCATTTT
16	TRBD1	TRBV4-1	few	TRBJ2-2	CASSQEGGQATGELFF	TGCGCCAGCAGCCAAGAAGGTGGACAGGCCACCGGGGAGCTGTTTTTT
14	TRBD1	TRBV2	few	TRBJ2-5	CASVGVGTEETQYF	TGTGCCAGCGTGGGAGTAGGGACAGAAGAGACCCAGTACTTC
13	-	TRBV27	-	TRBJ2-2	CASSFTVTGELFF	TGTGCCAGCAGTTTTACAGTGACCGGGGAGCTGTTTTTT
14	TRBD1	TRBV9	-	TRBJ2-7	CASSTSGTVEEQYF	TGTGCCAGCAGCACTTCCGGGACAGTAGAGGAGCAGTACTTC
17	TRBD2	TRBV18	-	TRBJ2-5	CASSPRASGRLQETQYF	TGTGCCAGCTCACCACGGGCTAGCGGGAGACTTCAAGAGACCCAGTACTTC
16	TRBD2	TRBV5-6	-	TRBJ2-2	CASSLVLAGNTGELFF	TGTGCCAGCAGCTTGGTACTAGCGGGGAACACCGGGGAGCTGTTTTTT
15	-	TRBV7-6	-	TRBJ1-3	CASSLDGNSGNTIYF	TGTGCCAGCAGCTTAGACGGGAACTCTGGAAACACCATATATTTT
12	-	TRBV5-4	-	TRBJ1-2	CASSLAMRGYTF	TGTGCCAGCAGCTTGGCCATGCGCGGCTACACCTTC
15	-	TRBV27	few	TRBJ1-5	CASSWQMASNQPQHF	TGTGCCAGCAGTTGGCAGATGGCAAGCAATCAGCCCCAGCATTTT
14	TRBD1	TRBV9	-	TRBJ2-7	CASSVEGTGNEQYF	TGTGCCAGCAGCGTAGAGGGGACAGGTAACGAGCAGTACTTC
14	TRBD1	TRBV19	-	TRBJ2-7	CASRQQGGALEQYF	TGTGCCAGTAGGCAACAGGGGGGCGCCTTGGAGCAGTACTTC
16	-	TRBV7-9	-	TRBJ1-1	CASSLSPTGQNTEAFF	TGTGCCAGCAGCTTAAGCCCCACAGGCCAGAACACTGAAGCTTTCTTT
15	-	TRBV4-1	-	TRBJ1-5	CASSQGAGSNQPQHF	TGCGCCAGCAGCCAAGGGGCCGGCAGCAATCAGCCCCAGCATTTT
16	TRBD1	TRBV9	-	TRBJ2-2	CASSVRTGGGNGELFF	TGTGCCAGCAGCGTAAGGACAGGGGGAGGGAACGGGGAGCTGTTTTTT
15	TRBD2	TRBV7-9	-	TRBJ2-3	CASSTTSGAWDTQYF	TGTGCCAGCAGCACCACTAGCGGGGCCTGGGATACGCAGTATTTT
18	TRBD2	TRBV11-2	-	TRBJ2-1	CAGSHKGSGRAPYNEQFF	TGTGCCGGCAGCCATAAGGGAAGCGGGAGGGCCCCATACAATGAGCAGTTCTTC
16	TRBD1	TRBV29-1	-	TRBJ1-2	CSVVGLPGQGNGGYTF	TGCAGCGTTGTGGGGCTACCGGGACAGGGGAACGGTGGCTACACCTTC